A selection of T cell receptor beta chains follows, all from one sample in a study of a mutant IDH1 vaccine in newly diagnosed glioma. Their cognate antigens are unknown. Clones were read by immunoSEQ multiplex PCR, and TCRdb kept only the in-frame ones, dropping some. There are 35,000 or so clones in the sample; over 70% occur only once, and approximately 15% lies in the top ten. Here the sequenced sample was peripheral blood mononuclear cells (PBMCs), taken from a glioma patient whose treatment included an IDH1 peptide vaccine. The receptors derive from a woman between 25 and 40 years old with glioma. Some clones in this sample may be carry-over from other donors' samples. CDR3s include the opening cysteine and the closing phenylalanine or tryptophan. A D gene is named only where the DNA matches it firmly. Clone size is shown for a subset of rows, as once, few, many or a class of expanded clone.

v_call	j_call	clone_size	d_call	cdr3_aa	cdr3_nt
TRBV7-6	TRBJ1-4	.	.	CASSISSTNEKLFF	TGTGCCAGCAGCATTAGCTCAACTAATGAAAAACTGTTTTTT
TRBV28	TRBJ1-2	.	.	CASSFLRGYTF	TGTGCCAGCAGTTTCCTCAGAGGCTACACCTTC
TRBV18	TRBJ2-5	once	TRBD2	CASKTVLAGAGKTQYF	TGTGCCAGCAAGACAGTCCTAGCGGGAGCAGGAAAGACCCAGTACTTC
TRBV5-1	TRBJ2-1	.	TRBD2	CASSGTSGIRYNEQFF	TGCGCCAGCTCCGGGACTAGCGGGATCCGCTACAATGAGCAGTTCTTC
TRBV2	TRBJ1-5	.	TRBD1	CASNQGATGNQPQHF	TGTGCCAGCAATCAGGGGGCGACGGGCAATCAGCCCCAGCATTTT
TRBV19	TRBJ1-2	medium-sized	.	CASSIPGLAYGYTF	TGTGCCAGTAGCATTCCGGGACTGGCCTATGGCTACACCTTC
TRBV27	TRBJ2-3	.	TRBD1	CASSPYRGEGTDTQYF	TGTGCCAGCAGTCCCTACAGGGGAGAAGGTACAGATACGCAGTATTTT
TRBV6-5	TRBJ1-2	.	.	CASRRDDNYGYTF	TGTGCCAGCAGGAGAGACGATAACTATGGCTACACCTTC
TRBV4-1	TRBJ2-2	.	.	CASSQISYLNTGELFF	TGCGCCAGCAGCCAAATTTCCTATCTGAACACCGGGGAGCTGTTTTTT
TRBV5-8	TRBJ2-5	.	TRBD1	CASSPFGTGEETQYF	TGTGCCAGCAGCCCCTTCGGGACAGGGGAAGAGACCCAGTACTTC
TRBV25-1	TRBJ2-1	.	TRBD2	CASSGVPGTSTDNEQFF	TGTGCCAGCAGTGGGGTCCCCGGGACTAGCACCGACAATGAGCAGTTCTTC
TRBV9	TRBJ2-1	.	TRBD2	CASSVSSGSHTFNEQFF	TGTGCCAGCAGCGTATCTAGCGGGAGCCATACCTTCAATGAGCAGTTCTTC
TRBV9	TRBJ2-2	.	.	CASSVNSYTGELFF	TGTGCCAGCAGCGTTAACAGCTACACCGGGGAGCTGTTTTTT
TRBV30	TRBJ1-1	once	.	CAWRAGGGRWMNTEAFF	TGTGCCTGGAGAGCGGGGGGGGGCCGGTGGATGAACACTGAAGCTTTCTTT
TRBV6-6	TRBJ2-3	.	TRBD1	CASSSPRTGSADTQYF	TGTGCCAGCAGTTCGCCGCGGACAGGGTCGGCAGATACGCAGTATTTT
TRBV5-6	TRBJ1-3	.	.	CASNPGHRSSGNTIYF	TGTGCCAGCAACCCGGGGCACAGAAGCTCTGGAAACACCATATATTTT
TRBV5-4	TRBJ2-2	.	.	CASSFEQGRMAGELFF	TGTGCCAGCAGCTTTGAACAGGGACGAATGGCCGGGGAGCTGTTTTTT
TRBV27	TRBJ1-4	.	.	CASSLALGAGGLTNEKLFF	TGTGCCAGCAGTTTAGCTTTGGGAGCAGGAGGCTTGACTAATGAAAAACTGTTTTTT
TRBV13	TRBJ1-6	.	.	CASRKTGGLHF	TGTGCCAGCAGGAAAACGGGAGGTCTCCACTTT
TRBV5-6	TRBJ1-2	.	TRBD1	CASSLGGQYYGYTF	TGTGCCAGCAGCTTGGGGGGACAGTACTATGGCTACACCTTC
TRBV19	TRBJ1-2	once	.	CASSPWSADGYTF	TGTGCCAGTAGCCCGTGGAGTGCGGATGGCTACACCTTC
TRBV12-1	TRBJ2-1	.	.	CVPRVGVRRRVHNEQFF	TGTGTCCCCCGGGTGGGCGTCCGTCGACGCGTTCACAATGAGCAGTTCTTC
TRBV19	TRBJ2-7	.	.	CASGIKGGGYEQYF	TGTGCCAGCGGTATAAAGGGCGGAGGTTACGAGCAGTACTTC
TRBV10-2	TRBJ2-7	.	TRBD2	CASSRSAGGLDEQYF	TGCGCCAGCAGTCGAAGTGCGGGGGGGCTGGACGAGCAGTACTTC
TRBV7-9	TRBJ2-4	.	TRBD1	CASSPTGGIAKNIQYF	TGTGCCAGCAGCCCCACAGGGGGGATAGCCAAAAACATTCAGTACTTC
TRBV10-2	TRBJ2-5	.	.	CASSAELFQYF	TGCGCCAGCAGTGCGGAGCTCTTCCAGTACTTC
TRBV4-2	TRBJ1-2	.	.	CASSQDGVANYGYTF	TGTGCCAGCAGCCAAGATGGCGTAGCTAACTATGGCTACACCTTC
TRBV14	TRBJ1-5	few	.	CASSQERLNRVGNQPQHF	TGTGCCAGCAGCCAAGAGCGGTTGAACAGGGTTGGCAATCAGCCCCAGCATTTT
TRBV2	TRBJ2-7	.	TRBD2	CASSQSMGLAGYEQYF	TGTGCCAGCAGCCAATCAATGGGCCTAGCGGGGTACGAGCAGTACTTC
TRBV6-5	TRBJ1-2	.	.	CASRVGSPESYGYTF	TGTGCCAGCAGGGTAGGGTCCCCAGAGAGCTATGGCTACACCTTC
TRBV18	TRBJ2-7	once	TRBD2	CASSPRGLAGVGSYEQYF	TGTGCCAGCTCACCGAGGGGACTAGCGGGAGTGGGTTCCTACGAGCAGTACTTC
TRBV15	TRBJ1-5	.	.	CATSRDGNQPQHF	TGTGCCACCAGCAGAGACGGCAATCAGCCCCAGCATTTT
TRBV6-6	TRBJ1-5	.	.	CASSYSGEGQPQHF	TGTGCCAGCAGTTACTCGGGGGAGGGTCAGCCCCAGCATTTT
TRBV5-4	TRBJ2-7	.	TRBD2	CASSYLAGVGSYEQYF	TGTGCCAGCAGTTACTTAGCGGGAGTGGGATCCTACGAGCAGTACTTC
TRBV14	TRBJ1-1	.	.	CASSQDRNTEAFF	TGTGCCAGCAGCCAGGACAGGAACACTGAAGCTTTCTTT
TRBV9	TRBJ2-5	.	TRBD2	CASSVTSGSLGGETQYF	TGTGCCAGCAGCGTGACTAGCGGGAGCCTCGGGGGGGAGACCCAGTACTTC